This TCR beta chain was obtained from a study of blood T cell repertoires in COVID-19. The trim removed 6 bases at V and 5 bases at J, leaving 5 bases unmatched. Germline V gene sequence: CDR1 LGHNA, CDR2 YNFKEQ. The CDR3 runs 15 residues. Profiling relied on immunoSEQ multiplex PCR, and the TCRdb table lists in-frame clones only, not all of them. Among 140,000 to 150,000 clones listed, less than 90% were seen once. Sequencing was done on a sample of peripheral blood. This clonotype originated in a man younger than 40 with COVID-19, enrolled during active disease. This chain joins TRBV4-2 and TRBJ1-6, with 9 bases lining up with TRBD1. CDR3 DNA: TGTGCCAGCAGGACGGACAGGGGCAATAATTCACCCCTCCACTTT. Protein: CASRTDRGNNSPLHF.